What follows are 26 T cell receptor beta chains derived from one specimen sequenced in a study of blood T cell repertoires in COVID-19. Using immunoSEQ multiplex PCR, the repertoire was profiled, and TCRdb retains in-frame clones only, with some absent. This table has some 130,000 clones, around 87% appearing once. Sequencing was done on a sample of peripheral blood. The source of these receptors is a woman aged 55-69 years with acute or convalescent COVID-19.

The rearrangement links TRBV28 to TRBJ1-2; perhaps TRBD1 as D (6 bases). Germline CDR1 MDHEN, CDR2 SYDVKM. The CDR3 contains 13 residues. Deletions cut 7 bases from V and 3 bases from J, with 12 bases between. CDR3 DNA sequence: TGTGCCAGCATCCCTGGGGGCTACTATGGCTACACCTTC. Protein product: CASIPGGYYGYTF.

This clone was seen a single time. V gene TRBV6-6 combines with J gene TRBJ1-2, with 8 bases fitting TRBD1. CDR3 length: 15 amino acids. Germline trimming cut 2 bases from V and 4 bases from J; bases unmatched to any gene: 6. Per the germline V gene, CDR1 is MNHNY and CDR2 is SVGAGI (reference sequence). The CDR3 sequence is CASSYGQGSSYGYTF. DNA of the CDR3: TGTGCCAGCAGTTACGGACAGGGAAGTAGCTATGGCTACACCTTC.

The CDR3 coding sequence is TGTGCCAGCAGCTTCAGGGGGAGGAATGAGCAGTTCTTC. Translation: CASSFRGRNEQFF. V and J are TRBV7-6 and TRBJ2-1; TRBD1 is a possible D gene (7 bases). From germline, CDR1 is SGHVS and CDR2 FNYEAQ. There are 13 residues in the CDR3. Trimming removed 3 bases from V and 7 bases from J, with 10 bases in between.

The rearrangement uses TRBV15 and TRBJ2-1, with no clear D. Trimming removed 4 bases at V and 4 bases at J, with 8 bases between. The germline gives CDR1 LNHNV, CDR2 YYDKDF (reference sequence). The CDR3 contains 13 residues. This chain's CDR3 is CATSTGFYNEQFF. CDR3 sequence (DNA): TGTGCCACCAGCACCGGTTTTTACAATGAGCAGTTCTTC. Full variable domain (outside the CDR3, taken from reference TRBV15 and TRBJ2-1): DAMVIQNPRYQVTQFGKPVTLSCSQTLNHNVMYWYQQKSSQAPKLLFHYYDKDFNNEADTPDNFQSRRPNTSFCFLDIRSPGLGDTAMYLCATSTGFYNEQFFGPGTRLTVL.

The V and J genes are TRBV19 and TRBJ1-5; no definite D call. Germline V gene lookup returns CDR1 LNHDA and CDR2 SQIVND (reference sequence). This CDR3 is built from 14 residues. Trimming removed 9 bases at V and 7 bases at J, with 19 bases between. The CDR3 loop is CASSTLLLEQPQHF. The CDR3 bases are TGTGCCAGCTCAACCCTCTTACTGGAGCAGCCCCAGCATTTT.

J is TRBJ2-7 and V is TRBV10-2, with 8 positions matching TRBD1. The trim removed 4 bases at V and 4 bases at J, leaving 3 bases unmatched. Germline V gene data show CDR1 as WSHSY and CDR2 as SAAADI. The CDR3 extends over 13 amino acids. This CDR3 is CASSVTGVYEQYF. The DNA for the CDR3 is TGCGCCAGCAGTGTGACAGGGGTTTACGAGCAGTACTTC.

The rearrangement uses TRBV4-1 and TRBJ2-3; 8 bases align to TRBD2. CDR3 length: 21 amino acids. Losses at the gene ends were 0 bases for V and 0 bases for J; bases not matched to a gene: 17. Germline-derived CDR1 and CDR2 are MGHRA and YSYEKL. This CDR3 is CASSQERAREVGDSSTDTQYF. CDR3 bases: TGCGCCAGCAGCCAAGAGAGGGCGCGGGAGGTTGGGGATTCTAGCACAGATACGCAGTATTTT.

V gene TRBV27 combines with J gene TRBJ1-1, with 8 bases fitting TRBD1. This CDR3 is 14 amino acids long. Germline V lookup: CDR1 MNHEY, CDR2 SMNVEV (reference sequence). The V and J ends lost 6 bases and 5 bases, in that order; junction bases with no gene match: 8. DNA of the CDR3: TGTGCCAGCAGGGACAGGGCCTGGGGGACTGAAGCTTTCTTT. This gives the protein CASRDRAWGTEAFF.

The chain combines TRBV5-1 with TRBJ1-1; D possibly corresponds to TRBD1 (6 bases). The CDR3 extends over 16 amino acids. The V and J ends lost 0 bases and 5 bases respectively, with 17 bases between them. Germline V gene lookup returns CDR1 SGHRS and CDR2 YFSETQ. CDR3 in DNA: TGCGCCAGCAGCTTGGGGCAGGGGCGGATCGAGACTGAAGCTTTCTTT. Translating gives CASSLGQGRIETEAFF.

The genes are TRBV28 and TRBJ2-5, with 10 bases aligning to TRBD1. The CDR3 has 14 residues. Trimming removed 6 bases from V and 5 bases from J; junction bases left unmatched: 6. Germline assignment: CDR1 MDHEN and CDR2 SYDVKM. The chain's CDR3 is CASRRQGARETQYF. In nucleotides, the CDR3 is TGTGCCAGCAGACGACAGGGGGCTAGGGAGACCCAGTACTTC.

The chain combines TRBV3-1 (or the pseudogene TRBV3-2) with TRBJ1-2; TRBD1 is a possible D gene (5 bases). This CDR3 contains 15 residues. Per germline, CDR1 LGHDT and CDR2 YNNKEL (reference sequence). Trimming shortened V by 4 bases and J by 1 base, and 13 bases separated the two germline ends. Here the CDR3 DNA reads TGTGCCAGCAGCCCCGGGCGGACAATTAACTATGGCTACACCTTC. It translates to CASSPGRTINYGYTF.

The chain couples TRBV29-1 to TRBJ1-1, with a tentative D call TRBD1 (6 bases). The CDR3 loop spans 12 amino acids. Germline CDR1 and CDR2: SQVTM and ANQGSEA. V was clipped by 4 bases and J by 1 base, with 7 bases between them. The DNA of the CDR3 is TGCAGCGTTGCCAGGGGGAACACTGAAGCTTTCTTT. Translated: CSVARGNTEAFF.

The CDR3 reads CASSPRLDGELFF. DNA for the CDR3: TGTGCCAGCAGCCCCCGACTAGACGGGGAGCTGTTTTTT. V gene TRBV5-4 combines with J gene TRBJ2-2, with D tentatively TRBD2 (6 bases). This CDR3 comprises 13 residues. V was shortened by 4 bases and J by 7 bases, with 11 bases between the two germline ends. From germline, CDR1 is SGHNT and CDR2 YYREEE (reference sequence).

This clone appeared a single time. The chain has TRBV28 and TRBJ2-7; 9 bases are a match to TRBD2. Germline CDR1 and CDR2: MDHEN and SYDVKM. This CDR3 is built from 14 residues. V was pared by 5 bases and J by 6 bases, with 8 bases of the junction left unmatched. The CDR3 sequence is CASSVAGVIREQYF. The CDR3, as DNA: TGTGCCAGCAGTGTAGCGGGAGTGATTCGCGAGCAGTACTTC.

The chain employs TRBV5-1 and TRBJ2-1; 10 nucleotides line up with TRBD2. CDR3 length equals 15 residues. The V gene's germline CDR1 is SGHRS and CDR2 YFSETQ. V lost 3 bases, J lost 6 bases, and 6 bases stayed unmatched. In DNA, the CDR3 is TGCGCCAGCAGCTCCCTAGCGGGAGTAGGCAATGAGCAGTTCTTC. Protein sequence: CASSSLAGVGNEQFF.

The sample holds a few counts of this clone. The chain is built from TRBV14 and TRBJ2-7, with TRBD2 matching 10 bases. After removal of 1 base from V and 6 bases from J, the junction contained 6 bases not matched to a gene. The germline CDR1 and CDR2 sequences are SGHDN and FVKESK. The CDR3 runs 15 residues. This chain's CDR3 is CASSQVGLAGAEQYF. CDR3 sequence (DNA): TGTGCCAGCAGCCAAGTCGGCCTAGCGGGAGCCGAGCAGTACTTC.

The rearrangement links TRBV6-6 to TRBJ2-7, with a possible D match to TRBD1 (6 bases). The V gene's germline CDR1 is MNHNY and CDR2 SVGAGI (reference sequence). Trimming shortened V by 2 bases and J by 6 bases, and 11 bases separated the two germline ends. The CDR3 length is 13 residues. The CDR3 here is CASSYEQGSEQYF. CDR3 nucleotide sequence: TGTGCCAGCAGTTACGAACAGGGAAGCGAGCAGTACTTC.

Here the CDR3 reads CASRVYGQANTEAFF. The CDR3 nucleotides read TGTGCCAGCAGAGTTTATGGACAGGCCAACACTGAAGCTTTCTTT. The chain has TRBV2 and TRBJ1-1; TRBD1 matches 7 bases. The CDR3 covers 15 residues. Germline loops: CDR1 SNHLY, CDR2 FYNNEI. V lost 6 bases, J lost 2 bases, and 9 bases stayed unmatched.

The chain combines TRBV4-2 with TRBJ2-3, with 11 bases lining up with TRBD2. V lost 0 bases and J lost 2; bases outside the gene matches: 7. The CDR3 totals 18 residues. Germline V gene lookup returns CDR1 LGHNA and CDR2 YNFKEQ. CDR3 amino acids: CASSQDGILAGDTDTQYF. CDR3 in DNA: TGTGCCAGCAGCCAAGATGGAATACTAGCGGGGGACACAGATACGCAGTATTTT.

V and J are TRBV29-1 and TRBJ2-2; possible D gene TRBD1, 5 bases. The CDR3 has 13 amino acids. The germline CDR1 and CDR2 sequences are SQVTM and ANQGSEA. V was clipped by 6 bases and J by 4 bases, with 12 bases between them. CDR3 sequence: CSVQGRITGELFF. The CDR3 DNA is TGCAGCGTGCAGGGTCGTATCACCGGGGAGCTGTTTTTT.

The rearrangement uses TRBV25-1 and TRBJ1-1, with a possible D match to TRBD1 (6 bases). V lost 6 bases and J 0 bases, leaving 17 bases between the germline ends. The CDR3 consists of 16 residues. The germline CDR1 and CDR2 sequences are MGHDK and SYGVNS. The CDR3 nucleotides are TGTGCCAGCAGCTCCTTGGACAGCCTCATGAACACTGAAGCTTTCTTT. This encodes CASSSLDSLMNTEAFF.

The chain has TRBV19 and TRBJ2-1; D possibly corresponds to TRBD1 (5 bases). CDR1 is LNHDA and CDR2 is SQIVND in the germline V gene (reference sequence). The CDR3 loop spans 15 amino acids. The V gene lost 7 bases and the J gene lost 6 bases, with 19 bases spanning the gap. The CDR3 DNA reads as TGTGCCAGTAAGGGGCCCCGACTGGCTGCCAATGAGCAGTTCTTC. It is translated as CASKGPRLAANEQFF.

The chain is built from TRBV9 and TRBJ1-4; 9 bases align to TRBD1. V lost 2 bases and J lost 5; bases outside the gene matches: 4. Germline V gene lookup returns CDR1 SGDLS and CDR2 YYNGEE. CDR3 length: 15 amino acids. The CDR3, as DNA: TGTGCCAGCAGCGTCCGACAGGGGGGCAATGAAAAACTGTTTTTT. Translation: CASSVRQGGNEKLFF.

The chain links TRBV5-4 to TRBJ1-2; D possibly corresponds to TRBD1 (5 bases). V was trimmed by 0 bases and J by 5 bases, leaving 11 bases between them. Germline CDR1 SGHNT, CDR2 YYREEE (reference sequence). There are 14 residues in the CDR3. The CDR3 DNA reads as TGTGCCAGCAGCTTGGACAGGTCGGAGTATGGCTACACCTTC. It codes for CASSLDRSEYGYTF.

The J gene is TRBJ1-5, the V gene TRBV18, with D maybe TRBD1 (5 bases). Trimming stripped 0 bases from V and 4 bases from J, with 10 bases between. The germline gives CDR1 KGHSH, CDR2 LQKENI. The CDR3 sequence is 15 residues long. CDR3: CASSPPGGGNQPQHF. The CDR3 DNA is TGTGCCAGCTCACCACCGGGGGGTGGGAATCAGCCCCAGCATTTT. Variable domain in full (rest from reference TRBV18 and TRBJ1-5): NAGVMQNPRHLVRRRGQEARLRCSPMKGHSHVYWYRQLPEEGLKFMVYLQKENIIDESGMPKERFSAEFPKEGPSILRIQQVVRGDSAAYFCASSPPGGGNQPQHFGDGTRLSIL.

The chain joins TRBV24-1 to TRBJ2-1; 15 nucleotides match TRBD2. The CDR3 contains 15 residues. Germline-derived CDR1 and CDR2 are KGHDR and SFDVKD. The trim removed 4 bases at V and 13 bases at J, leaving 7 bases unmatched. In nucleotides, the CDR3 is TGTGCCACCAGTGACCCCGGGACTAGCGGGAGGAAACAGTTCTTC. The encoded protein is CATSDPGTSGRKQFF.